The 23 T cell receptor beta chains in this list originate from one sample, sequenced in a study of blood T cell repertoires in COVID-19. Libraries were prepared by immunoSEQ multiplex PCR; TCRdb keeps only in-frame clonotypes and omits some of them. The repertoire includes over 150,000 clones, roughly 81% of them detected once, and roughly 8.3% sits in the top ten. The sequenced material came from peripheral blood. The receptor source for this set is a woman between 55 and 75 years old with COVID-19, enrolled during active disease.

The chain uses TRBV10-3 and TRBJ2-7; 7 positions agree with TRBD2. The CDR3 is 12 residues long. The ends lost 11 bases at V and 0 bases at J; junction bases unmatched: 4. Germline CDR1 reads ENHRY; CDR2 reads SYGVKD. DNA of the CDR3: TGTGCCTCGGGGGACTACTCCTACGAGCAGTACGTC. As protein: CASGDYSYEQYV.

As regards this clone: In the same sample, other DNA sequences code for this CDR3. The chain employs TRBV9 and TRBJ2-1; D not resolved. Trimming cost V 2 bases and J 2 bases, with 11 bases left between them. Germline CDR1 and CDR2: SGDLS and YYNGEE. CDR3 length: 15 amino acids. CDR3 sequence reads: CASSVGAGAYNEQFF. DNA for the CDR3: TGTGCCAGCAGCGTCGGTGCAGGCGCCTACAATGAGCAGTTCTTC.

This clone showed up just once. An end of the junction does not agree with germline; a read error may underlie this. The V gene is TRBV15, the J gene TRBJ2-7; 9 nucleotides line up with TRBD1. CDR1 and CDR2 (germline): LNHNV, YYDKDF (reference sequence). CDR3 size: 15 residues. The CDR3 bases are TGTACCACCAGCATCAGTGGGACAGGGCCCTACGAGCAGTACTTC. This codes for CTTSISGTGPYEQYF.

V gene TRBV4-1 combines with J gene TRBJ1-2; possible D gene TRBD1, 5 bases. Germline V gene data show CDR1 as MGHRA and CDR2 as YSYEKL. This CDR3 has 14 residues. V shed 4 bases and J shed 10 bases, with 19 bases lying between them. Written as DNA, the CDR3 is TGCGCCAGCAGCCTATCAACCGGGACTTCGTACTACACCTTC. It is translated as CASSLSTGTSYYTF.

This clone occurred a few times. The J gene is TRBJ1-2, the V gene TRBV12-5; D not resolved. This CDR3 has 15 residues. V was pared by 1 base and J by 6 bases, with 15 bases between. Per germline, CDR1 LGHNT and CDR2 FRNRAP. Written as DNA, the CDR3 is TGTGCTAGTGGTTTGGACCCTGAAGATGAGAATGGCTACACCTTC. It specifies CASGLDPEDENGYTF.

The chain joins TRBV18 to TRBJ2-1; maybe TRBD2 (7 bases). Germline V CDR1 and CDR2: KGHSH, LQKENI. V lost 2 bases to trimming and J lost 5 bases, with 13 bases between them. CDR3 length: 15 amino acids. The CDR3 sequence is CASSPAWGGNNEQFF. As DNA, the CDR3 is TGTGCCAGCTCACCAGCTTGGGGGGGCAACAATGAGCAGTTCTTC.

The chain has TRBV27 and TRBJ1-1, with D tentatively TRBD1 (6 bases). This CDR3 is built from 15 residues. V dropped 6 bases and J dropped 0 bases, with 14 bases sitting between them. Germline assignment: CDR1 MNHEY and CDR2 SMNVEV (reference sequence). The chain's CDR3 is CASRPDRGMNTEAFF. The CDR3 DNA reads TGTGCCAGCAGGCCGGACAGAGGCATGAACACTGAAGCTTTCTTT.

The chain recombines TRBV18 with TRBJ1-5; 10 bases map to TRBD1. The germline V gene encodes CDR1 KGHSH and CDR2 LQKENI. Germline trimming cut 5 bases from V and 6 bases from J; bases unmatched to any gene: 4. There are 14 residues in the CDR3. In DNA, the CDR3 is TGTGCCAGCTCAAGACAGGGGGCGGTTCAGCCCCAGCATTTT. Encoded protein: CASSRQGAVQPQHF.

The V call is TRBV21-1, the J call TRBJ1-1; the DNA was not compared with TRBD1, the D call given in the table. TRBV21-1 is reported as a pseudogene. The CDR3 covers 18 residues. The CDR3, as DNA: TGTGCCAGCAGCAAAGGTTTCTCAGGGGTCGTCCCGAACACTGAAGCTTTCTTT. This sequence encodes CASSKGFSGVVPNTEAFF.

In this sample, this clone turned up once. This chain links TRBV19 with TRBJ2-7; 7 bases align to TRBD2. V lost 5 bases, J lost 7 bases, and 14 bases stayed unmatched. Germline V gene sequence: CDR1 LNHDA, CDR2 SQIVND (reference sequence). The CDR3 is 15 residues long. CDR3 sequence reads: CASSLRSGNAKEQYF. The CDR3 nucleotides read TGTGCCAGTAGTTTGAGAAGCGGGAATGCTAAAGAGCAGTACTTC.

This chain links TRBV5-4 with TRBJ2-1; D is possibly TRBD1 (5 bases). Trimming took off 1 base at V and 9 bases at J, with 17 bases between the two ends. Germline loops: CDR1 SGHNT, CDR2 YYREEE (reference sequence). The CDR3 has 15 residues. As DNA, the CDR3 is TGTGCCAGCAGCTTGAAACAGGTGTTCCTCAGTGAGCAGTTCTTC. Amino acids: CASSLKQVFLSEQFF.

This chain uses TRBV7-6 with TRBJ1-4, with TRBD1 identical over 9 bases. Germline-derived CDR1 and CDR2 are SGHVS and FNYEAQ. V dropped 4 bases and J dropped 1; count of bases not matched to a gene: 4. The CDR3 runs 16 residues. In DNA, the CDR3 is TGTGCCAGCAGCTCCGGGACAGGGCGAACTAATGAAAAACTGTTTTTT. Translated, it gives CASSSGTGRTNEKLFF. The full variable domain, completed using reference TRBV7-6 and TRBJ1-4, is GAGVSQSPRYKVTKRGQDVALRCDPISGHVSLYWYRQALGQGPEFLTYFNYEAQQDKSGLPNDRFSAERPEGSISTLTIQRTEQRDSAMYRCASSSGTGRTNEKLFFGSGTQLSVL.

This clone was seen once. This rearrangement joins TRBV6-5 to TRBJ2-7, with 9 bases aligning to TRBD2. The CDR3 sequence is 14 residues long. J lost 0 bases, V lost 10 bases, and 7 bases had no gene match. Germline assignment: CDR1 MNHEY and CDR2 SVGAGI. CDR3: CATGKTSGSYEQYF. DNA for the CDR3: TGTGCCACCGGTAAGACTAGCGGCTCCTACGAGCAGTACTTC.

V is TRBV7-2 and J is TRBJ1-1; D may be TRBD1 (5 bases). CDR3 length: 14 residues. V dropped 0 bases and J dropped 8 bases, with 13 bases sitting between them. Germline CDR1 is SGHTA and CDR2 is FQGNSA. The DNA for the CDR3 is TGTGCCAGCAGCTTAGCGGGCAGGGCACCAGAAGCTTTCTTT. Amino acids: CASSLAGRAPEAFF.

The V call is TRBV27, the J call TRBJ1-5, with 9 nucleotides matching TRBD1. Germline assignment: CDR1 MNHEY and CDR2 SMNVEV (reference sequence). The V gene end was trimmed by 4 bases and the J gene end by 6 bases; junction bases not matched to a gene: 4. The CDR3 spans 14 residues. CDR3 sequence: CASSSTGGRQPQHF. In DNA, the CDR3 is TGTGCCAGCAGTTCTACAGGGGGCCGTCAGCCCCAGCATTTT.

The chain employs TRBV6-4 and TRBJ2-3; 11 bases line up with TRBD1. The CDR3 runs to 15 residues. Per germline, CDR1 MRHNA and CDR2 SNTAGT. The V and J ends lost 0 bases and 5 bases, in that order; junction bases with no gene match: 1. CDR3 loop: CASSDSGQGGDTQYF. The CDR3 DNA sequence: TGTGCCAGCAGTGACTCGGGACAGGGGGGAGATACGCAGTATTTT.

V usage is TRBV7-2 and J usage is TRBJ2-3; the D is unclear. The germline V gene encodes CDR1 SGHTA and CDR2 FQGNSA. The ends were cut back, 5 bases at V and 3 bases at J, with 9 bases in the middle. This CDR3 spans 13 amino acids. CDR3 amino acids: CASSLPSTDTQYF. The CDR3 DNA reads TGTGCCAGCAGCCTCCCTAGTACAGATACGCAGTATTTT.

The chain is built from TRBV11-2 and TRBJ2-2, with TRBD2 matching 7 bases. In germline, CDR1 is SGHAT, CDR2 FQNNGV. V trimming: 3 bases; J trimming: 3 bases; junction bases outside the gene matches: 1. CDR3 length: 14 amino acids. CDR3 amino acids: CASSFGGYTGELFF. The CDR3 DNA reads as TGTGCCAGCAGCTTCGGGGGGTACACCGGGGAGCTGTTTTTT.

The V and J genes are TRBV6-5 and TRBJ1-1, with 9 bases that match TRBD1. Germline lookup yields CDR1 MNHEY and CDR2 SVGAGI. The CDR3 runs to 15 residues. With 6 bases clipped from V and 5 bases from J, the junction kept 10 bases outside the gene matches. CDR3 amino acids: CASRRTGAVGTEAFF. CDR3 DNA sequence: TGTGCCAGCAGGCGGACAGGGGCGGTTGGGACTGAAGCTTTCTTT.

CDR3 region: CASSLGGGYGYTF. The CDR3 coding sequence is TGTGCCAGCAGCTTAGGAGGGGGCTATGGCTACACCTTC. V usage is TRBV7-9 and J usage is TRBJ1-2; a possible D gene is TRBD1 (6 bases). The germline V gene has CDR1 SEHNR and CDR2 FQNEAQ (reference sequence). V gave up 1 base and J gave up 4 bases, with 7 bases separating them. The length of the CDR3 is 13 residues.

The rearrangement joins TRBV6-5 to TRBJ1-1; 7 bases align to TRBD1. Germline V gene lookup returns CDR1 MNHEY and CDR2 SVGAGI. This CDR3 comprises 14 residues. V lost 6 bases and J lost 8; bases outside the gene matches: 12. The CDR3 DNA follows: TGTGCCAGCAGGGGACAGCCCGAACGAGGCGAAGCTTTCTTT. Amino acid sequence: CASRGQPERGEAFF.

The CDR3 loop is CASSRGTSGFTYEQYF. The DNA of the CDR3 is TGTGCCAGCTCACGGGGGACTAGCGGGTTCACCTACGAGCAGTACTTC. The chain recombines TRBV18 with TRBJ2-7, with 12 nucleotides matching TRBD2. The trim removed 4 bases at V and 2 bases at J, leaving 6 bases unmatched. The CDR3 spans 16 residues. CDR1 and CDR2 (germline): KGHSH, LQKENI.

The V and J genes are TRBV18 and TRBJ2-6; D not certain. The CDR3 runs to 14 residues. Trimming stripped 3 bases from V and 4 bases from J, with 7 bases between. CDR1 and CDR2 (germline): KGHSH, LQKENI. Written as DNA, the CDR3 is TGTGCCAGCTCACCCGAAACAGGGGCCAACGTCCTGACTTTC. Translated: CASSPETGANVLTF.